The present T cell receptor beta chain was sequenced within a study of T cell changes during pregnancy in multiple sclerosis. TCRdb's copy holds only in-frame clones and misses some; the assay was immunoSEQ multiplex PCR. The data hold fewer than 40,000 clones, with roughly nine tenths observed a single time. There are 15 residues in the CDR3. Trimming cost V 4 bases and J 0 bases, with 10 bases left between them. Per the germline V gene, CDR1 is MNHEY and CDR2 is SVGAGI. The receptor was isolated from a female donor with multiple sclerosis, enrolled in a pregnancy study. The J gene is TRBJ2-1, the V gene TRBV6-5; no definite D call. Here the sequenced sample was CD8+ T cells from peripheral blood mononuclear cells, taken in the second trimester of pregnancy. CDR3 sequence: CASSWRPFSYNEQFF. DNA for the CDR3: TGTGCCAGCAGTTGGCGGCCGTTCTCCTACAATGAGCAGTTCTTC.